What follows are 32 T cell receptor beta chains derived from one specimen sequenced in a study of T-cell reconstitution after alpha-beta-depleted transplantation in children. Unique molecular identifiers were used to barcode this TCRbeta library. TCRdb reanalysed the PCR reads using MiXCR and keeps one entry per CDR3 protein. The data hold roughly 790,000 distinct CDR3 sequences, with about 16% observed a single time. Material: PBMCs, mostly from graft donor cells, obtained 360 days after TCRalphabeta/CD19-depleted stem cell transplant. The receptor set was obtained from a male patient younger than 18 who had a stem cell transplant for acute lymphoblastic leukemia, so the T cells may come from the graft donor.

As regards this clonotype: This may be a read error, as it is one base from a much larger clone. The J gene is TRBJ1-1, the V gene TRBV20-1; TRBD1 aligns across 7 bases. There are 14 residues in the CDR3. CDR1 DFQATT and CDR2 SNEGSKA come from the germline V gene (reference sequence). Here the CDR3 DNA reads TGCAGTGCTGTAGAGGACAGGATCAACACTGATGCTTTCTTT. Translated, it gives CSAVEDRINTDAFF.

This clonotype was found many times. DNA of the CDR3: TGTGCCAGCAGCTCCTTGGGTGGCCGTGAGAAGAATGAGCAGTTCTTC. It translates to CASSSLGGREKNEQFF. The chain joins TRBV11-2 to TRBJ2-1; no clear D gene. Trimming took 4 bases from V and 7 from J, leaving 20 bases between them. Germline CDR1 and CDR2: SGHAT and FQNNGV. The CDR3 contains 16 residues.

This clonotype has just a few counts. This CDR3 reads CASSFGPVTSGSVYEQFF. CDR3 nucleotides: TGTGCCAGCAGCTTTGGCCCCGTGACTAGCGGGAGTGTCTATGAGCAGTTCTTC. The chain couples TRBV11-2 to TRBJ2-1; 12 bases match TRBD2. V was clipped by 3 bases and J by 8 bases; unmatched bases: 14. Germline-derived CDR1 and CDR2 are SGHAT and FQNNGV. The CDR3 sequence is 18 residues long. Filled out from reference TRBV11-2 and TRBJ2-1, the complete variable domain reads EAGVAQSPRYKIIEKRQSVAFWCNPISGHATLYWYQQILGQGPKLLIQFQNNGVVDDSQLPKDRFSAERLKGVDSTLKIQPAKLEDSAVYLCASSFGPVTSGSVYEQFFGPGTRLTVL.

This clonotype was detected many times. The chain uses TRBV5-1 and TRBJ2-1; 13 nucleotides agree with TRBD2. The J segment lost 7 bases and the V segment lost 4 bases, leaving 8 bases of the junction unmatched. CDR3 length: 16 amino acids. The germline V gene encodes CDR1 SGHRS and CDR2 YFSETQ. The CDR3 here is CASSPGLAGDVNEQFF. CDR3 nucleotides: TGCGCCAGCAGCCCCGGACTAGCGGGAGATGTAAATGAGCAGTTCTTC.

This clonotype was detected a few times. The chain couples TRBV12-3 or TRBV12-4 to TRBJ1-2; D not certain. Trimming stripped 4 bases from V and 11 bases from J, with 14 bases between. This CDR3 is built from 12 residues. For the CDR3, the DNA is TGTGCCAGCAGTTGGGGAACACGCCGATACACCTTC. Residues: CASSWGTRRYTF.

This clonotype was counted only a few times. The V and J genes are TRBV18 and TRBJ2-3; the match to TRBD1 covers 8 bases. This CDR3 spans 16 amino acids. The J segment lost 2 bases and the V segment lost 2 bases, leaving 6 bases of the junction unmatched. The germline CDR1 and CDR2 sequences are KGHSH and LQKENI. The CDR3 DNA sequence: TGTGCCAGCTCACCAACCGGACAGGGAGTCACAGATACGCAGTATTTT. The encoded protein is CASSPTGQGVTDTQYF.

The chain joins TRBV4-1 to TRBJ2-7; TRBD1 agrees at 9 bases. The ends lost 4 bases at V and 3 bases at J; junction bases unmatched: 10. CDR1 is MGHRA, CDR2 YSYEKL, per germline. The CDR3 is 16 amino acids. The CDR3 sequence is CASSRLPGQGNYEQYF. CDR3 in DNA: TGCGCCAGCAGCCGCTTACCAGGACAGGGGAACTACGAGCAGTACTTC.

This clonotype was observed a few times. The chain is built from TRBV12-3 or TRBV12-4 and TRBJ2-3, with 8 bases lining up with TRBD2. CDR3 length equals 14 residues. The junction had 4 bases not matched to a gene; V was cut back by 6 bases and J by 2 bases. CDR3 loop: CASRKAGATDTQYF. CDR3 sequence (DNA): TGTGCCAGCAGGAAAGCGGGAGCCACAGATACGCAGTATTTT.

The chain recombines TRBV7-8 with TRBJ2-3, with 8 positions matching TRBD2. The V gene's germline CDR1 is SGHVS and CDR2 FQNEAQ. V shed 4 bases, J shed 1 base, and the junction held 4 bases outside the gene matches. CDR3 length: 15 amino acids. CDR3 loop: CASSSTSARTDTQYF. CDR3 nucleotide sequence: TGTGCCAGCAGCTCGACTAGCGCCCGCACAGATACGCAGTATTTT.

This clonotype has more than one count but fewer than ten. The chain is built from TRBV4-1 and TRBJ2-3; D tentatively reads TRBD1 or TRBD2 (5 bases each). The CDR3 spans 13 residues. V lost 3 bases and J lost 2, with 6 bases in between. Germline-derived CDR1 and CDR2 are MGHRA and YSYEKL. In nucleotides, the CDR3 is TGCGCCAGCAGCCAGGGGACCACAGATACGCAGTATTTT. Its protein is CASSQGTTDTQYF.

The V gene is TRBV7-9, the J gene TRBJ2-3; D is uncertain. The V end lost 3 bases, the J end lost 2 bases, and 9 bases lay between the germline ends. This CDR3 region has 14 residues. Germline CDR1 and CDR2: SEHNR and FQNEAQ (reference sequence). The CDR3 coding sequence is TGTGCCAGCAGCTTGATCCCGCCCACAGATACGCAGTATTTT. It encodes CASSLIPPTDTQYF.

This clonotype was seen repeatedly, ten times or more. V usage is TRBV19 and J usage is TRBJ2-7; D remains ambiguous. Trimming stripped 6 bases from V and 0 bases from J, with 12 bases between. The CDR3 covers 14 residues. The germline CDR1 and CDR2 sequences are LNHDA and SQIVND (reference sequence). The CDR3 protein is CASRFGRDSYEQYF. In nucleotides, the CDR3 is TGTGCCAGTAGGTTTGGACGTGACTCCTACGAGCAGTACTTC.

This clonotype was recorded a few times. The CDR3 DNA sequence: TGCAGTGCTATAAACGGGACAGGGAGACTCAACGAGCAGTACTTC. It specifies CSAINGTGRLNEQYF. The V gene is TRBV20-1, the J gene TRBJ2-7, with 9 bases lining up with TRBD1. V lost 4 bases and J lost 5; bases outside the gene matches: 12. The CDR3 runs 15 residues. Germline-derived CDR1 and CDR2 are DFQATT and SNEGSKA (reference sequence).

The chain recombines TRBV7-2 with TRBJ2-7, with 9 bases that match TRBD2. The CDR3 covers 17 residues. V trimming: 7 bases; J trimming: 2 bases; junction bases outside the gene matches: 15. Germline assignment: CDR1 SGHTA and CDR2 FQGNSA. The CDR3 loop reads CASTSLAGSSGTYEQYF. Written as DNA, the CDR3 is TGTGCCAGCACCTCTCTAGCGGGAAGCTCCGGAACCTACGAGCAGTACTTC.

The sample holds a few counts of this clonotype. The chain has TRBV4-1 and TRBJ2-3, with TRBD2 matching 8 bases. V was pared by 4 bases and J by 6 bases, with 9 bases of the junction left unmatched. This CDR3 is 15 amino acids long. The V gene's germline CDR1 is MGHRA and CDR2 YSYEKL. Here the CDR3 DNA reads TGCGCCAGCAGCCCCCTACCCCAGCGGGAGGATACGCAGTATTTT. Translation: CASSPLPQREDTQYF.

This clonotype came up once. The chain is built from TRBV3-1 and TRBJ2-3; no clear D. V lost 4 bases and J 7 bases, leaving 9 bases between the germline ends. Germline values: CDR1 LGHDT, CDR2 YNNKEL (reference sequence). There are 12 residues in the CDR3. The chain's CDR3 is CASSRVPYTQYF. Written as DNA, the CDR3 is TGTGCCAGCAGCCGGGTCCCCTATACGCAGTATTTT.

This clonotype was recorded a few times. CDR3 sequence reads: CSVEGRNTDTQYF. DNA of the CDR3: TGCAGCGTTGAAGGAAGGAACACAGATACGCAGTATTTT. The chain carries TRBV29-1 and TRBJ2-3; D is unresolved. The germline V gene has CDR1 SQVTM and CDR2 ANQGSEA. This CDR3 has 13 amino acids. The V end lost 1 base, the J end lost 2 bases, and 7 bases lay between the germline ends.

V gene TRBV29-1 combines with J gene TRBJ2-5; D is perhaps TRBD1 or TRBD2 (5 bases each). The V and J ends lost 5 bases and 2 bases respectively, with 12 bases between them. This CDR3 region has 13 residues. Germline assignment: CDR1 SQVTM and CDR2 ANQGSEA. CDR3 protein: CSVQGRLQETQYF. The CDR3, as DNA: TGCAGCGTTCAGGGCAGACTACAAGAGACCCAGTACTTC.

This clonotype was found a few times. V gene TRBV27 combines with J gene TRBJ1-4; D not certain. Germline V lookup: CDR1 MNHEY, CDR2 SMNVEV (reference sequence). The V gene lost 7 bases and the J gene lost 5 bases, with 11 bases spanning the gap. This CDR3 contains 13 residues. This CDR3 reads CASITRWNEKLFF. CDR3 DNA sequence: TGTGCCAGCATTACCAGGTGGAATGAAAAACTGTTTTTT.

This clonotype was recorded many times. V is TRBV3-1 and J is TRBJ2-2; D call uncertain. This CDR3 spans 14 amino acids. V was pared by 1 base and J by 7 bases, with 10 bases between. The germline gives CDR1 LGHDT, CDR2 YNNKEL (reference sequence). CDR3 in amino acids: CASSQVTIIGELFF. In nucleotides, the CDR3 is TGTGCCAGCAGCCAAGTTACTATCATCGGGGAGCTGTTTTTT.

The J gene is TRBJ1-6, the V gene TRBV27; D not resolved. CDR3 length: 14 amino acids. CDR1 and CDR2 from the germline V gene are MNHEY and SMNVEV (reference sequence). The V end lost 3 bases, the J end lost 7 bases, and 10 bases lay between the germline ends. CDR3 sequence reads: CASSFIQRNSPLHF. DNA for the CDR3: TGTGCCAGCAGTTTTATTCAGAGAAATTCACCCCTCCACTTT.

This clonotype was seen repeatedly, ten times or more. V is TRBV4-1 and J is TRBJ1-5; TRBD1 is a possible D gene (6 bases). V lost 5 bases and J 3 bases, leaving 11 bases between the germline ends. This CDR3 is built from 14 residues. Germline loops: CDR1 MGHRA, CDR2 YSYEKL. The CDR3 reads CASSFNRVNQPQHF. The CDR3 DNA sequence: TGCGCCAGCAGCTTCAACAGGGTCAATCAGCCCCAGCATTTT.

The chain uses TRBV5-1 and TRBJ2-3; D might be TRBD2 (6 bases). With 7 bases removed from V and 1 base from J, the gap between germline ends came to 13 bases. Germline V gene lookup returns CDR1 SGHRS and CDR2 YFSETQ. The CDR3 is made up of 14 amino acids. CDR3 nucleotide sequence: TGCGCCAGCCGACCCGTAGCGGGCACAGATACGCAGTATTTT. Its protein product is CASRPVAGTDTQYF.

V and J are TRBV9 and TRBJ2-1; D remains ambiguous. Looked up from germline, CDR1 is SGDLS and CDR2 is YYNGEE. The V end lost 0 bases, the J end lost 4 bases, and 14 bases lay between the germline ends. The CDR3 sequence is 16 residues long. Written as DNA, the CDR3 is TGTGCCAGCAGCGTAGGGCCGGCTAGATGGTACAATGAGCAGTTCTTC. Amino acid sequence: CASSVGPARWYNEQFF.

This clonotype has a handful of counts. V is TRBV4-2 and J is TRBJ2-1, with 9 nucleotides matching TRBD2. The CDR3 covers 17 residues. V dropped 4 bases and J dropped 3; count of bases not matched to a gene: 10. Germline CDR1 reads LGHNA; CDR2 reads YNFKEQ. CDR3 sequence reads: CASSPRGGTSRYNEQFF. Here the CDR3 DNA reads TGTGCCAGCAGCCCCCGAGGAGGGACTAGCCGCTACAATGAGCAGTTCTTC.

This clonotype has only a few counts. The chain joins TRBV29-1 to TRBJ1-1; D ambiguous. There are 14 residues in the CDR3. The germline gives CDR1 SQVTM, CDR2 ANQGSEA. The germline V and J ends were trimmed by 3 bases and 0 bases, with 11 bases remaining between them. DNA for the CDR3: TGCAGCGTTGACCAGACCCCCCTGAACACTGAAGCTTTCTTT. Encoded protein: CSVDQTPLNTEAFF. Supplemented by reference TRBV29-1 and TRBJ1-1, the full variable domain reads SAVISQKPSRDICQRGTSLTIQCQVDSQVTMMFWYRQQPGQSLTLIATANQGSEATYESGFVIDKFPISRPNLTFSTLTVSNMSPEDSSIYLCSVDQTPLNTEAFFGQGTRLTVV.

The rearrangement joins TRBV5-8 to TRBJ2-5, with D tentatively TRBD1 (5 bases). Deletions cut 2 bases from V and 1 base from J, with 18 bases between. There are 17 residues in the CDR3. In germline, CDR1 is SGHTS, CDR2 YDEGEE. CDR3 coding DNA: TGTGCCAGCAGCTTTGTAGGGGTGTGGGATACCCAAGAGACCCAGTACTTC. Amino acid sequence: CASSFVGVWDTQETQYF.

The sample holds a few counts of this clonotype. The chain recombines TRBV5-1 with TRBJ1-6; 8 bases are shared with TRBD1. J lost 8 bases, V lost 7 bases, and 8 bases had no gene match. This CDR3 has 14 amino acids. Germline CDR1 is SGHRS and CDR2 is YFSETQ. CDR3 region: CASFSTGVDSPLHF. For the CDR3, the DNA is TGCGCCAGCTTCTCGACAGGGGTAGATTCACCCCTCCACTTT.

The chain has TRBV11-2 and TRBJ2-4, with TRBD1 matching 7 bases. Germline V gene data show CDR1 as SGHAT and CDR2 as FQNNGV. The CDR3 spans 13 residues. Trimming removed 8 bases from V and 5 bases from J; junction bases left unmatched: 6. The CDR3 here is CASLGTDENIQYF. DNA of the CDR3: TGTGCCAGCCTCGGGACAGACGAAAACATTCAGTACTTC.

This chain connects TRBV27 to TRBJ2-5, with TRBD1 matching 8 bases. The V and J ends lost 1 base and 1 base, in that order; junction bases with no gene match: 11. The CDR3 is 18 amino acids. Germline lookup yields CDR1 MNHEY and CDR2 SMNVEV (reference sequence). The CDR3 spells CASSLWGPEGTGQETQYF. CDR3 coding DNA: TGTGCCAGCAGTTTATGGGGTCCGGAGGGGACAGGCCAAGAGACCCAGTACTTC.

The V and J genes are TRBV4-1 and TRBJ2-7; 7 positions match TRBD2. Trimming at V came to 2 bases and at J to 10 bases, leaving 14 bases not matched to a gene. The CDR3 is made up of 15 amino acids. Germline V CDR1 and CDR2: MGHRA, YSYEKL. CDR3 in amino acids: CASSQFGSSGPPQYF. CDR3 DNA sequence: TGCGCCAGCAGCCAATTTGGATCTAGCGGCCCACCTCAGTACTTC.

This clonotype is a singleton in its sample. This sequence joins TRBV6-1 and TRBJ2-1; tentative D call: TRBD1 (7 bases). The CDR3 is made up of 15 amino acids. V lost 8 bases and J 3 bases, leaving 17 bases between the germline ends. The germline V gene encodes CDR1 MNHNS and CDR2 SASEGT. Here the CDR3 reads CASRHGRGDYNEQFF. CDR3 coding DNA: TGTGCCAGCCGGCATGGCAGGGGGGACTACAATGAGCAGTTCTTC.